This T cell receptor beta chain was sequenced during a study of T-cell reconstitution after alpha-beta-depleted transplantation in children. Broader study findings: Several hundred expanded graft clones reportedly gave rise to the alpha-beta T cells present about two months after transplant. T-cell numbers and diversity one year post-transplant derived largely from freshly generated T cells.

Preparation of the TCRbeta library used unique molecular identifiers. TCRdb passed the PCR reads through MiXCR, listing each CDR3 protein once. The repertoire holds roughly 670,000 distinct CDR3 sequences, approximately 14% seen once, with approximately 0.8% in the top ten. Trimming removed 1 base from V and 5 bases from J; junction bases left unmatched: 3. Germline CDR1 is SGHDN and CDR2 is FVKESK. This CDR3 is 15 amino acids long. This clonotype has more than one count but fewer than ten. Its target is unknown. This receptor was identified in a girl under 10 years old with congenital amegakaryocytic thrombocytopenia, due to receive a stem cell transplant. The gene calls are TRBV14 and TRBJ2-5; 11 nucleotides match TRBD2. This specimen was PBMCs, taken before TCRalphabeta/CD19-depleted stem cell transplant. The CDR3: CASSQGLAGMETQYF. CDR3 sequence (DNA): TGTGCCAGCAGCCAAGGACTAGCGGGGATGGAGACCCAGTACTTC.